The sequence of this T cell receptor (beta chain) was determined in a study of blood T cell repertoires in COVID-19. This clone was detected once. TCRdb's copy holds only in-frame clones and misses some; the assay was immunoSEQ multiplex PCR. The table has 350,000 to 400,000 clones, approximately 90% seen once. Participants in the exposed group had met a COVID-19 case in the 2 weeks before joining the study. This clonotype was sampled from a woman between 40 and 50 years old who had been exposed to COVID-19. The sequencing sample was made of PBMCs or T cells enriched from blood (not recorded which).

CDR3: CASSPATSGYSYEQYF. The CDR3 coding sequence is TGTGCCAGCAGCCCGGCTACTAGCGGCTATTCCTACGAGCAGTACTTC. This chain uses TRBV5-6 with TRBJ2-7, with TRBD2 matching over 8 bases. Germline V gene data show CDR1 as SGHDT and CDR2 as YYEEEE. The CDR3 sequence is 16 residues long. V lost 4 bases, J lost 1 base, and 10 bases stayed unmatched.